One sample yielded the 30 T cell receptor beta chains listed below, sequenced in a study of CD8+CD57+ T cells in acquired aplastic anemia. Genomic DNA, serving as template, underwent TCR beta VDJ and CDR3 profiling. In TCRdb, the reads were re-called with MiXCR into one record per CDR3 protein. The sample shows 150,000 to 200,000 distinct CDR3 sequences, 71% of them seen only once. CD8+CD57+ cell expansion, shown by flow cytometry, had occurred in the patients selected for sequencing. The sequenced material came from sorted CD4+, CD8+, or CD8+CD57+ T cells (not recorded which) from PBMCs. These receptors originate from a human donor with aplastic anemia.

This clonotype was detected only once. No conserved phenylalanine or tryptophan is present at the end of the CDR3, so a read error is the likely explanation. The rearrangement links TRBV5-1 to TRBJ2-7; tentatively, D is TRBD1 (6 bases). The germline V and J ends were trimmed by 4 bases and 5 bases, with 10 bases remaining between them. CDR1 is SGHRS, CDR2 YFSETQ, per germline. This CDR3 is 12 amino acids long. The CDR3 DNA follows: TGCGCCAGCAGCCCGACAGGTGACGAGCAGTACCTC. Translated, it gives CASSPTGDEQYL.

This sequence joins TRBV9 and TRBJ2-7; tentatively, D is TRBD1 (6 bases). Trimming took 0 bases from V and 3 from J, leaving 13 bases between them. Germline CDR1 and CDR2: SGDLS and YYNGEE. The length of the CDR3 is 15 residues. CDR3 region: CASSVGTGSGYEQYF. Written as DNA, the CDR3 is TGTGCCAGCAGCGTAGGTACAGGGTCAGGCTACGAGCAGTACTTC.

This rearrangement joins TRBV20-1 to TRBJ2-3; 15 nucleotides align to TRBD2. The CDR3 consists of 17 residues. J was trimmed by 4 bases and V by 5 bases; bases with no gene match: 10. CDR1 is DFQATT and CDR2 is SNEGSKA in the germline V gene (reference sequence). The CDR3 region is CSASGLAGGRGSDTQYF. The CDR3 bases are TGCAGTGCTTCAGGACTAGCGGGGGGGCGGGGATCAGATACGCAGTATTTT.

The V and J genes are TRBV7-2 and TRBJ1-2; no clear D. The CDR3 has 14 residues. V lost 1 base and J 3 bases, leaving 9 bases between the germline ends. Germline loops: CDR1 SGHTA, CDR2 FQGNSA. CDR3 residues: CASSLEMADYGYTF. CDR3 nucleotide sequence: TGTGCCAGCAGCTTAGAAATGGCAGACTATGGCTACACCTTC.

V usage is TRBV20-1 and J usage is TRBJ2-7; D might be TRBD2 (5 bases). CDR1 and CDR2 (germline): DFQATT, SNEGSKA (reference sequence). This CDR3 is built from 13 residues. V gave up 1 base and J gave up 2 bases, with 9 bases separating them. The CDR3: CSARGASPYEQYF. The CDR3, as DNA: TGCAGTGCTAGAGGGGCTAGCCCCTACGAGCAGTACTTC.

J is TRBJ2-3 and V is TRBV29-1; weak D call: TRBD1 (6 bases). The CDR3 is 15 amino acids. Looked up from germline, CDR1 is SQVTM and CDR2 is ANQGSEA. Deletions cut 4 bases from V and 0 bases from J, with 14 bases between. The CDR3 reads CSVVLDGTSTDTQYF. In nucleotides, the CDR3 is TGCAGCGTTGTGCTCGACGGGACAAGCACAGATACGCAGTATTTT.

The gene calls are TRBV7-9 and TRBJ2-2, with a weak D call TRBD1 (5 bases). Trimming cost V 5 bases and J 1 base, with 11 bases left between them. Germline CDR1 SEHNR, CDR2 FQNEAQ (reference sequence). The CDR3 has 15 amino acids. The CDR3 sequence: CASSPQGGNTGELFF. Here the CDR3 DNA reads TGTGCCAGCAGCCCTCAGGGTGGGAACACCGGGGAGCTGTTTTTT.

The chain uses TRBV5-1 and TRBJ2-7, with unresolved D. Trimming pared 6 bases from V and 0 bases from J, leaving 7 bases between. Germline V gene data show CDR1 as SGHRS and CDR2 as YFSETQ. CDR3 length equals 12 residues. CDR3 nucleotide sequence: TGCGCCAGCAATCGAGACTCCTACGAGCAGTACTTC. It specifies CASNRDSYEQYF.

This clonotype was recorded once. The chain joins TRBV7-9 to TRBJ1-2; 9 nucleotides line up with TRBD1. The CDR3 extends over 15 amino acids. Germline V lookup: CDR1 SEHNR, CDR2 FQNEAQ (reference sequence). With 5 bases clipped from V and 5 bases from J, the junction kept 9 bases outside the gene matches. CDR3 region: CASSGGTGSVYGYTF. The CDR3 nucleotides are TGTGCCAGCAGCGGCGGGACAGGGTCCGTATATGGCTACACCTTC.

This clonotype was counted between two and nine times. The genes are TRBV29-1 and TRBJ2-5, with D unclear. CDR1 and CDR2 from the germline V gene are SQVTM and ANQGSEA. CDR3 size: 12 residues. The V end lost 7 bases, the J end lost 3 bases, and 12 bases lay between the germline ends. DNA of the CDR3: TGCAGCGGCGGACGAGAGAAAGAGACCCAGTACTTC. The encoded protein is CSGGREKETQYF.

V is TRBV7-9 and J is TRBJ2-7, with D perhaps matching TRBD1 (6 bases). The germline gives CDR1 SEHNR, CDR2 FQNEAQ (reference sequence). The CDR3 runs to 12 residues. With 6 bases removed from V and 4 bases from J, the gap between germline ends came to 10 bases. The CDR3 DNA reads as TGTGCCAGCAGGAGCACAGGGTACGAGCAGTACTTC. Its translation is CASRSTGYEQYF.

About this clonotype: A junction boundary mismatches the germline segment, possibly from a read error. The rearrangement joins TRBV10-1 to TRBJ2-6; possible D gene TRBD2, 6 bases. Germline V gives CDR1 WNHNN, CDR2 SYGVQD (reference sequence). The CDR3 consists of 17 residues. Here the CDR3 DNA reads TGCACCAGCAGTGAAGGGTCTAGCGCGGTCGGGGCCAACGTCCTGACTTTC. It codes for CTSSEGSSAVGANVLTF.

The count of this clonotype is one. The rearrangement uses TRBV5-4 and TRBJ1-6; D remains unclear. The CDR3 covers 15 residues. V lost 5 bases, J lost 8 bases, and 17 bases lay in between. Germline lookup yields CDR1 SGHNT and CDR2 YYREEE (reference sequence). CDR3 loop: CASSPATGPDSPLHF. The CDR3 bases are TGTGCCAGCAGTCCCGCCACCGGCCCGGATTCACCCCTCCACTTT.

The V gene is TRBV7-9, the J gene TRBJ1-2; D uncertain. V was clipped by 5 bases and J by 10 bases, with 8 bases between them. Germline CDR1 SEHNR, CDR2 FQNEAQ (reference sequence). This CDR3 contains 10 residues. The CDR3 region is CASSLMVYTF. In nucleotides, the CDR3 is TGTGCCAGCAGCCTCATGGTCTACACCTTC.

The V and J genes are TRBV7-9 and TRBJ2-3; D is uncertain. The germline V gene encodes CDR1 SEHNR and CDR2 FQNEAQ (reference sequence). CDR3 length: 15 residues. The V end was cut by 1 base, the J end by 1 base, with 9 bases between. The CDR3 nucleotides read TGTGCCAGCAGCTTAGGGGGAATAGGCACAGATACGCAGTATTTT. Protein: CASSLGGIGTDTQYF.

This chain connects TRBV14 to TRBJ2-1, with 8 bases identical to TRBD1. The CDR3 contains 15 residues. Germline-derived CDR1 and CDR2 are SGHDN and FVKESK. J gave up 5 bases and V 2 bases, and 5 bases lay outside the gene matches. The CDR3 DNA sequence: TGTGCCAGCAGCCAAAGAAGGACAGGGAACAATGAGCAGTTCTTC. Protein sequence: CASSQRRTGNNEQFF.

V is TRBV20-1 and J is TRBJ2-3; 9 bases align to TRBD2. The length of the CDR3 is 15 residues. Germline lookup yields CDR1 DFQATT and CDR2 SNEGSKA (reference sequence). The ends lost 5 bases at V and 3 bases at J; junction bases unmatched: 9. The CDR3 DNA sequence: TGCAGTGCTCGTCAAGCTAGCGGGATAACAGATACGCAGTATTTT. Amino acids: CSARQASGITDTQYF.

The chain has TRBV19 and TRBJ1-5; D not resolved. Germline V gives CDR1 LNHDA, CDR2 SQIVND (reference sequence). V lost 8 bases and J lost 2, with 7 bases in between. There are 12 residues in the CDR3. CDR3 coding DNA: TGTGCCAGTCGCCAGCGCAATCAGCCCCAGCATTTT. Its translation: CASRQRNQPQHF.

Only one count was recorded for this clonotype. The DNA for the CDR3 is TGCAGTGCTAGAGATTGGGAGGGCGGGAGTGTCTTGGAGACCCAGTACTTC. As protein: CSARDWEGGSVLETQYF. V usage is TRBV20-1 and J usage is TRBJ2-5; 7 bases align to TRBD2. With V trimmed by 0 bases and J by 5 bases, 15 bases remained unmatched. This CDR3 comprises 17 residues. Germline lookup yields CDR1 DFQATT and CDR2 SNEGSKA (reference sequence).

The chain links TRBV19 to TRBJ2-1; maybe TRBD2 (5 bases). V was clipped by 3 bases and J by 13 bases, with 19 bases between them. The CDR3 is made up of 14 amino acids. CDR1 and CDR2 from the germline V gene are LNHDA and SQIVND (reference sequence). The CDR3 sequence is CASSIGLAGGSQFF. CDR3 coding DNA: TGTGCCAGTAGTATCGGTCTAGCCGGAGGAAGCCAGTTCTTC.

This chain connects TRBV5-1 to TRBJ1-1; 11 nucleotides align to TRBD1. V shed 3 bases, J shed 5 bases, and the junction held 6 bases outside the gene matches. Germline-derived CDR1 and CDR2 are SGHRS and YFSETQ. This CDR3 region has 15 residues. The CDR3 reads CASSWTGGGGTEAFF. Written as DNA, the CDR3 is TGCGCCAGCAGCTGGACAGGGGGCGGGGGGACTGAAGCTTTCTTT.

The chain joins TRBV7-2 to TRBJ2-5; tentative D call: TRBD2 (7 bases). Trimming removed 5 bases at V and 5 bases at J, with 15 bases between. This CDR3 comprises 14 residues. Germline lookup yields CDR1 SGHTA and CDR2 FQGNSA. CDR3 bases: TGTGCCAGCAGCCCGAGAGGGGGGGGGGAGACCCAGTACTTC. It codes for CASSPRGGGETQYF.

The chain carries TRBV2 and TRBJ1-5, with TRBD1 identical over 7 bases. Germline values: CDR1 SNHLY, CDR2 FYNNEI. The J segment lost 3 bases and the V segment lost 10 bases, leaving 3 bases of the junction unmatched. CDR3 length equals 12 residues. The CDR3 bases are TGTGCCACCCAGGGGGACAATCAGCCCCAGCATTTT. Its translation: CATQGDNQPQHF.

The chain employs TRBV5-1 and TRBJ2-1, with D possibly matching TRBD2 (6 bases). This CDR3 has 13 amino acids. Trimming took off 2 bases at V and 6 bases at J, with 9 bases between the two ends. Germline CDR1 is SGHRS and CDR2 is YFSETQ. CDR3 bases: TGCGCCAGCAGCTTACTAGCCGCCAATGAGCAGTTCTTC. Protein: CASSLLAANEQFF.

The V call is TRBV7-8, the J call TRBJ2-2; D not resolved. CDR3 size: 11 residues. Trimming removed 8 bases at V and 6 bases at J, with 7 bases between. Per the germline V gene, CDR1 is SGHVS and CDR2 is FQNEAQ. CDR3 region: CASVRSGELFF. The CDR3 nucleotides are TGTGCCAGCGTGAGATCCGGGGAGCTGTTTTTT.

This clonotype was counted once. J is TRBJ1-3 and V is TRBV25-1; D not resolved. This CDR3 is 16 amino acids long. Germline assignment: CDR1 MGHDK and CDR2 SYGVNS. The ends were cut back, 4 bases at V and 0 bases at J, with 13 bases in the middle. CDR3 coding DNA: TGTGCCAGCAGTGGTCCTCAACGGTCCTCTGGAAACACCATATATTTT. Translated, it gives CASSGPQRSSGNTIYF.

The chain uses TRBV7-9 and TRBJ2-1, with D possibly TRBD2 on 5 matching bases. The V end lost 0 bases, the J end lost 10 bases, and 10 bases lay between the germline ends. Germline CDR1 reads SEHNR; CDR2 reads FQNEAQ (reference sequence). The CDR3 has 13 amino acids. The CDR3 DNA reads TGTGCCAGCAGCTTAGCTGGCACTAGAGAGCAGTTCTTC. It codes for CASSLAGTREQFF.

The table lists this clonotype with many counts. The chain uses TRBV5-8 and TRBJ2-7; 10 nucleotides agree with TRBD1. V was pared by 3 bases and J by 12 bases, with 6 bases of the junction left unmatched. The CDR3 spans 12 residues. Germline V gene sequence: CDR1 SGHTS, CDR2 YDEGEE. CDR3 sequence (DNA): TGTGCCAGCAGCTCCGGACAGGGGGTGCCGTACTTC. This codes for CASSSGQGVPYF.

The chain employs TRBV7-2 and TRBJ1-5; D not resolved. The CDR3 is 14 residues long. Germline CDR1 SGHTA, CDR2 FQGNSA. The germline V and J ends were trimmed by 2 bases and 4 bases, with 9 bases remaining between them. For the CDR3, the DNA is TGTGCCAGCAGCTTAAAACATGGGAATCAGCCCCAGCATTTT. This translates into CASSLKHGNQPQHF.

The rearrangement uses TRBV24-1 and TRBJ1-6; D uncertain. Germline V CDR1 and CDR2: KGHDR, SFDVKD. The CDR3 totals 12 residues. The V gene lost 9 bases and the J gene lost 9 bases, with 11 bases spanning the gap. CDR3 sequence: CATALYLSPLHF. Here the CDR3 DNA reads TGTGCCACCGCTTTGTATCTTTCACCCCTCCACTTT.